The 26 T cell receptor beta chains below come from one sample, sequenced in a study of PD-L1 blockade in urothelial cancer. The assay was immunoSEQ multiplex PCR, and TCRdb's table has in-frame clones only and misses some. The table includes under 50,000 clones, approximately 90% detected once. Sequences were derived from PBMCs, sampled around atezolizumab (anti-PD-L1) treatment. The source is a man between 65 and 85 years old with urothelial cancer.

V and J are TRBV2 and TRBJ2-7, with D tentatively TRBD2 (5 bases). Germline CDR1 is SNHLY and CDR2 is FYNNEI. The V end was cut by 6 bases, the J end by 0 bases, with 21 bases between. This CDR3 spans 17 amino acids. CDR3 residues: CASSAPFRAVSSYEQYF. The CDR3 region has the DNA TGTGCCAGCAGCGCCCCATTTCGAGCGGTTAGCTCCTACGAGCAGTACTTC.

V usage is TRBV11-3 and J usage is TRBJ2-1; 14 nucleotides align to TRBD2. CDR1 and CDR2 from the germline V gene are SGHNT and YENEEA. This CDR3 region has 15 residues. J lost 8 bases, V lost 5 bases, and 5 bases had no gene match. CDR3 sequence reads: CASSPTSGREDEQFF. The CDR3 region has the DNA TGTGCCAGCAGCCCGACTAGCGGGAGGGAGGATGAGCAGTTCTTC.

V and J are TRBV5-1 and TRBJ2-7, with 8 bases matching TRBD1. The CDR3 loop spans 14 amino acids. V gave up 6 bases and J gave up 5 bases; unmatched junction bases: 10. Germline V gives CDR1 SGHRS, CDR2 YFSETQ. The DNA of the CDR3 is TGCGCCAGCACCTCGGGACAGGACTACCACGAGCAGTACTTC. Translated, it gives CASTSGQDYHEQYF.

The chain couples TRBV19 to TRBJ2-1; D possibly corresponds to TRBD1 (5 bases). The CDR3 has 13 amino acids. CDR1 is LNHDA, CDR2 SQIVND, per germline (reference sequence). V lost 5 bases to trimming and J lost 4 bases, with 9 bases between them. CDR3 DNA: TGTGCCAGTAGTGTCAGGGTTTACAATGAGCAGTTCTTC. Protein sequence: CASSVRVYNEQFF.

The chain uses TRBV5-1 and TRBJ2-7; 8 bases match TRBD1. Germline V lookup: CDR1 SGHRS, CDR2 YFSETQ. With 3 bases clipped from V and 6 bases from J, the junction kept 8 bases outside the gene matches. The CDR3 extends over 14 amino acids. This CDR3 is CASSSGQGAGEQYF. The CDR3 DNA reads as TGCGCCAGCAGCTCTGGACAGGGTGCTGGCGAGCAGTACTTC. Together with reference TRBV5-1 and TRBJ2-7, the CDR3 gives the full variable domain: KAGVTQTPRYLIKTRGQQVTLSCSPISGHRSVSWYQQTPGQGLQFLFEYFSETQRNKGNFPGRFSGRQFSNSRSEMNVSTLELGDSALYLCASSSGQGAGEQYFGPGTRLTVT.

The genes are TRBV2 and TRBJ1-1, with 9 bases that match TRBD1. The germline CDR1 and CDR2 sequences are SNHLY and FYNNEI. Trimming took 5 bases from V and 5 from J; bases not matched to a gene: 6. This CDR3 comprises 14 residues. Written as DNA, the CDR3 is TGTGCCAGCAGTCTAGGGACAGGGAGGACTGAAGCTTTCTTT. This codes for CASSLGTGRTEAFF.

The chain employs TRBV7-6 and TRBJ2-5; 8 bases line up with TRBD2. CDR1 SGHVS and CDR2 FNYEAQ come from the germline V gene. The CDR3 length is 15 residues. Trimming at V came to 7 bases and at J to 5 bases, leaving 12 bases not matched to a gene. The CDR3 nucleotides read TGTGCCAGCACCCTTCGGGGTAGCGGGACGGAGACCCAGTACTTC. Its translation is CASTLRGSGTETQYF.

The chain carries TRBV5-1 and TRBJ2-3; 13 bases are a match to TRBD2. The CDR3 runs to 20 residues. CDR1 is SGHRS and CDR2 is YFSETQ in the germline V gene. V dropped 1 base and J dropped 0; count of bases not matched to a gene: 11. CDR3 in DNA: TGCGCCAGCAGCTTGCCTCTGGGACTAGCGGGGCCCTCTAGCACAGATACGCAGTATTTT. Protein sequence: CASSLPLGLAGPSSTDTQYF.

Written as DNA, the CDR3 is TGTGCCAGCGCGGCGCCTCAGACCGGGGAGCTGTTTTTT. Amino acids: CASAAPQTGELFF. The rearrangement joins TRBV28 to TRBJ2-2; no clear D. Trimming took 8 bases from V and 5 from J, leaving 12 bases between them. CDR3 length equals 13 residues. Germline V gene lookup returns CDR1 MDHEN and CDR2 SYDVKM.

In DNA, the CDR3 is TGCGCCAGCAGCTTGGGACAGATCACCCTAGTGAGCACCGGGGAGCTGTTTTTT. Its translation is CASSLGQITLVSTGELFF. This chain uses TRBV5-1 with TRBJ2-2; D is perhaps TRBD1 (5 bases). Germline CDR1 SGHRS, CDR2 YFSETQ. The length of the CDR3 is 18 residues. Trimming took off 0 bases at V and 4 bases at J, with 19 bases between the two ends.

This sequence joins TRBV5-1 and TRBJ2-3; tentative D call: TRBD2 (6 bases). The V end lost 2 bases, the J end lost 0 bases, and 10 bases lay between the germline ends. CDR1 and CDR2 from the germline V gene are SGHRS and YFSETQ. The CDR3 length is 15 residues. This CDR3 is CASSFSGSSTDTQYF. The CDR3 nucleotides read TGCGCCAGCAGCTTTAGCGGTTCTAGCACAGATACGCAGTATTTT.

As for this clone: This same CDR3 is encoded by further DNA sequences in the sample. This rearrangement joins TRBV6-1 to TRBJ1-3; the match to TRBD1 covers 8 bases. The junction had 1 base not matched to a gene; V was cut back by 8 bases and J by 4 bases. Germline CDR1 is MNHNS and CDR2 is SASEGT. The CDR3 loop spans 12 amino acids. The CDR3 here is CASRTGGNTIYF. CDR3 nucleotide sequence: TGTGCCAGCCGGACAGGGGGAAACACCATATATTTT.

The CDR3 here is CASSDEVAFF. The CDR3 coding sequence is TGTGCCAGCAGTGATGAGGTGGCTTTCTTT. The chain combines TRBV6-1 with TRBJ1-1; D gene ambiguous. The CDR3 covers 10 residues. V was cut by 3 bases and J by 11 bases, with 7 bases left in between. Looked up from germline, CDR1 is MNHNS and CDR2 is SASEGT.

V and J are TRBV5-1 and TRBJ1-2, with D tentatively TRBD1 (5 bases). The V gene's germline CDR1 is SGHRS and CDR2 YFSETQ. This CDR3 has 15 residues. The ends were cut back, 6 bases at V and 0 bases at J, with 15 bases in the middle. The CDR3 spells CASMPGQATNYGYTF. The CDR3, as DNA: TGCGCCAGCATGCCAGGGCAGGCAACTAACTATGGCTACACCTTC. The full variable domain, with the rest looked up from reference TRBV5-1 and TRBJ1-2, is KAGVTQTPRYLIKTRGQQVTLSCSPISGHRSVSWYQQTPGQGLQFLFEYFSETQRNKGNFPGRFSGRQFSNSRSEMNVSTLELGDSALYLCASMPGQATNYGYTFGSGTRLTVV.

This clone was picked up a small number of times. The chain links TRBV19 to TRBJ2-1, with 10 bases aligning to TRBD1. Trimming removed 7 bases from V and 3 bases from J; junction bases left unmatched: 12. CDR1 is LNHDA, CDR2 SQIVND, per germline (reference sequence). The CDR3 is 17 amino acids. DNA of the CDR3: TGTGCCAGTACCCATTCAGACAGGGGGCGAATCTACAATGAGCAGTTCTTC. This gives the protein CASTHSDRGRIYNEQFF.

The chain carries TRBV9 and TRBJ2-1; a possible D gene is TRBD2 (6 bases). The germline gives CDR1 SGDLS, CDR2 YYNGEE. The CDR3 runs to 15 residues. V lost 4 bases to trimming and J lost 7 bases, with 18 bases between them. In nucleotides, the CDR3 is TGTGCCAGCAGCCCCCGACTAGGTATGGGAAATGAGCAGTTCTTC. This gives the protein CASSPRLGMGNEQFF.

The chain has TRBV10-3 and TRBJ1-5; 7 bases match TRBD1. Per the germline V gene, CDR1 is ENHRY and CDR2 is SYGVKD. This CDR3 comprises 15 residues. The ends lost 3 bases at V and 3 bases at J; junction bases unmatched: 5. In DNA, the CDR3 is TGTGCCATCAGTGACCATACAGGGGACAATCAGCCCCAGCATTTT. Translating gives CAISDHTGDNQPQHF.

CDR3 in amino acids: CASSLDPRGSYEQYF. CDR3 DNA sequence: TGTGCCAGCAGCTTGGATCCCCGGGGTTCCTACGAGCAGTACTTC. The chain combines TRBV5-5 with TRBJ2-7; D is possibly TRBD2 (5 bases). The CDR3 length is 15 residues. V was clipped by 0 bases and J by 1 base, with 11 bases between them. CDR1 is SGHKS and CDR2 is YYEKEE in the germline V gene (reference sequence).

V is TRBV7-9 and J is TRBJ2-3; 10 bases are a match to TRBD1. The CDR3 has 14 residues. The V and J ends lost 6 bases and 5 bases, in that order; junction bases with no gene match: 5. From germline, CDR1 is SEHNR and CDR2 FQNEAQ (reference sequence). The chain's CDR3 is CASRWDRGGDTQYF. Written as DNA, the CDR3 is TGTGCCAGCAGGTGGGACAGGGGCGGAGATACGCAGTATTTT. The full variable domain, completed using reference TRBV7-9 and TRBJ2-3, is DTGVSQNPRHKITKRGQNVTFRCDPISEHNRLYWYRQTLGQGPEFLTYFQNEAQLEKSRLLSDRFSAERPKGSFSTLEIQRTEQGDSAMYLCASRWDRGGDTQYFGPGTRLTVL.

This sequence joins TRBV5-1 and TRBJ2-3; the D gene is possibly TRBD1 (6 bases). Trimming took off 0 bases at V and 5 bases at J, with 16 bases between the two ends. The CDR3 extends over 16 amino acids. Germline V gives CDR1 SGHRS, CDR2 YFSETQ. The CDR3 reads CASSLGMAQGKDTQYF. Written as DNA, the CDR3 is TGCGCCAGCAGCTTGGGGATGGCACAGGGCAAAGATACGCAGTATTTT.

V and J are TRBV27 and TRBJ1-1, with 8 bases that match TRBD1. CDR3 length: 16 residues. Germline trimming cut 5 bases from V and 0 bases from J; bases unmatched to any gene: 8. Per the germline V gene, CDR1 is MNHEY and CDR2 is SMNVEV (reference sequence). The CDR3 spells CASSRFLGQVNTEAFF. CDR3 DNA: TGTGCCAGCAGTAGATTCTTGGGACAGGTGAACACTGAAGCTTTCTTT.

This sequence joins TRBV9 and TRBJ2-1; 15 bases match TRBD2. This CDR3 comprises 16 residues. Germline V gene lookup returns CDR1 SGDLS and CDR2 YYNGEE. The ends lost 3 bases at V and 8 bases at J; junction bases unmatched: 6. CDR3 protein: CASSGGLAGGPDEQFF. CDR3 DNA: TGTGCCAGCAGCGGAGGACTAGCGGGAGGGCCGGATGAGCAGTTCTTC.

This clone was seen once. V gene TRBV29-1 combines with J gene TRBJ2-3; D perhaps matches TRBD1 (7 bases). Per germline, CDR1 SQVTM and CDR2 ANQGSEA. V lost 7 bases and J lost 0, with 14 bases in between. This CDR3 region has 14 residues. CDR3 protein: CSGRDSLSTDTQYF. CDR3 bases: TGCAGCGGGAGGGACAGTCTTAGCACAGATACGCAGTATTTT.

The sample holds one count of this clone. CDR3 sequence reads: CAIGRLAGDTGELFF. The CDR3 DNA is TGTGCCATCGGACGACTAGCGGGAGACACCGGGGAGCTGTTTTTT. The V gene is TRBV10-3, the J gene TRBJ2-2; TRBD2 matches at 12 bases. The CDR3 contains 15 residues. The trim removed 8 bases at V and 3 bases at J, leaving 4 bases unmatched. Germline values: CDR1 ENHRY, CDR2 SYGVKD.

The chain has TRBV6-5 and TRBJ1-2; no reliable D call. Trimming shortened V by 4 bases and J by 2 bases, and 8 bases separated the two germline ends. The CDR3 extends over 13 amino acids. Germline V gives CDR1 MNHEY, CDR2 SVGAGI. Here the CDR3 reads CASSFEGNYGYTF. The CDR3 nucleotides are TGTGCCAGCAGTTTTGAGGGAAACTATGGCTACACCTTC.

This chain uses TRBV9 with TRBJ2-1; D is possibly TRBD1 (6 bases). V was clipped by 0 bases and J by 4 bases, with 17 bases between them. There are 17 residues in the CDR3. Germline values: CDR1 SGDLS, CDR2 YYNGEE. CDR3 sequence: CASSVEPPGQTYNEQFF. CDR3 DNA sequence: TGTGCCAGCAGCGTAGAGCCTCCAGGACAGACATACAATGAGCAGTTCTTC.